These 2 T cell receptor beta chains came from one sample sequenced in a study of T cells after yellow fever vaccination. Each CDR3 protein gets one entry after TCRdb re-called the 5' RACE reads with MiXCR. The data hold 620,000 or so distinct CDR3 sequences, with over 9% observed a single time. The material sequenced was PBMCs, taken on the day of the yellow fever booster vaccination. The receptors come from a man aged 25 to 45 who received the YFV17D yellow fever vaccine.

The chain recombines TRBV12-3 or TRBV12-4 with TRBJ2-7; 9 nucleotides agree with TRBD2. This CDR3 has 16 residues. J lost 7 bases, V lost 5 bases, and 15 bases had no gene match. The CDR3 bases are TGTGCCAGCAGTCTCACCCCTGTTAGCGGGAGAATGGAGCAGTACTTC. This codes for CASSLTPVSGRMEQYF.

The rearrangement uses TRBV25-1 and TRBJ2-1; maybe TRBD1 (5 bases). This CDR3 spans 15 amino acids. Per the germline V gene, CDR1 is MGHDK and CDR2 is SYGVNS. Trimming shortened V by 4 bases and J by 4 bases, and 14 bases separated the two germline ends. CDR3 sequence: CASSGNDRDYNEQFF. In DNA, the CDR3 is TGTGCCAGCAGTGGGAACGACAGAGATTACAATGAGCAGTTCTTC.